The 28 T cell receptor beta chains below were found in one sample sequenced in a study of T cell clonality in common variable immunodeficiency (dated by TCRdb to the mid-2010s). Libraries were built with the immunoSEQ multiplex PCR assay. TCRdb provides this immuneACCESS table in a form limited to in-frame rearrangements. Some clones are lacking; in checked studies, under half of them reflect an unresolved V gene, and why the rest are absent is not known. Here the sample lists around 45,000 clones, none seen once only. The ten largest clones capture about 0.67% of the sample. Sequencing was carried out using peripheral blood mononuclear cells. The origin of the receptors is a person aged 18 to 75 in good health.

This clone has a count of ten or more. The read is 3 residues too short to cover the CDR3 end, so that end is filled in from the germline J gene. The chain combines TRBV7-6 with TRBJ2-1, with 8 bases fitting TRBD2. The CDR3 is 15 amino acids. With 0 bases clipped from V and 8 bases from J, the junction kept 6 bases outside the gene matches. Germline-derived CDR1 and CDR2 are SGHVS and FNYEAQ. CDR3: CASSLAAGGVDEQFF. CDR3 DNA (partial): TGTGCCAGCAGCTTAGCCGCGGGAGGAGTCGATGAG.

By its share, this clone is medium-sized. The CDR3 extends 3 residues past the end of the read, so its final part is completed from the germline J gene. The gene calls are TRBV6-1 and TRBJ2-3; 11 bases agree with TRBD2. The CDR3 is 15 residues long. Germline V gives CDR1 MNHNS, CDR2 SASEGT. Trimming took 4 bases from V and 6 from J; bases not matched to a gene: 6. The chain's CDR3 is CASSGGSGGGDTQYF. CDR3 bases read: TGTGCCAGCAGTGGAGGTAGCGGGGGGGGCGATACG.

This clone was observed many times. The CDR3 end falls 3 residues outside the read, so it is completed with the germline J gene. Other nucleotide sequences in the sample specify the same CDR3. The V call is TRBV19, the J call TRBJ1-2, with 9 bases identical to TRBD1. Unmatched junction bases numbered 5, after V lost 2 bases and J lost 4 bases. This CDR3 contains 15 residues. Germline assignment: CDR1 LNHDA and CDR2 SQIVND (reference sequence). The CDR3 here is CASSIWGQGGYGYTF. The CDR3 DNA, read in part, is TGTGCCAGTAGTATATGGGGACAGGGTGGCTATGGC.

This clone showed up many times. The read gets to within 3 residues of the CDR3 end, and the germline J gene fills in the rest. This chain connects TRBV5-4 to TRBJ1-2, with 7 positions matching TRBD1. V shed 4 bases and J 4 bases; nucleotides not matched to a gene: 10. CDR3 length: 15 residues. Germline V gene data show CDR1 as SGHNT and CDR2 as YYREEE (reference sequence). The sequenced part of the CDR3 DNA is TGTGCCAGCAGCCCTACAGGGGCCGATACCTATGGC. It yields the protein CASSPTGADTYG. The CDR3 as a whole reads CASSPTGADTYGYTF.

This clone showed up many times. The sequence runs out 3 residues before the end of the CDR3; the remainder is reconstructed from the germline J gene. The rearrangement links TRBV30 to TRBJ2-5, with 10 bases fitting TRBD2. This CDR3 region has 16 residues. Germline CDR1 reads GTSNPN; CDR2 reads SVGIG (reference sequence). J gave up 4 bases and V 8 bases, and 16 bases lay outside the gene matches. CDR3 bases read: TGTGCCGCCTGCCCCGGCGGGACTAGCGCCCGAGAGACC. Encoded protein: CAACPGGTSARET. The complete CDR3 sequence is CAACPGGTSARETQYF.

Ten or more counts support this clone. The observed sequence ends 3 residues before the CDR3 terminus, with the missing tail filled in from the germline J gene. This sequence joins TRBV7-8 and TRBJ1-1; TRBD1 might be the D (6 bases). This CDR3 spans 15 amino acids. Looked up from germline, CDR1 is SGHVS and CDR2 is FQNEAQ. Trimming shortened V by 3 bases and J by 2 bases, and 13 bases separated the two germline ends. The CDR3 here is CASSFRTEVNTEAFF. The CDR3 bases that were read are TGTGCCAGCAGCTTCCGGACAGAGGTTAACACTGAA.

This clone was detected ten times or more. CDR3 loop: CASSAHTGVGGNTIYF. CDR3 DNA, as far as it was read: TGTGCCAGCAGCGCCCACACAGGGGTAGGTGGAAACACC. The gene calls are TRBV9 and TRBJ1-3; TRBD1 matches at 7 bases. The read is 3 residues too short to cover the CDR3 end, so that end is filled in from the germline J gene. V gave up 3 bases and J gave up 3 bases; unmatched junction bases: 9. The CDR3 is 16 residues long. Germline CDR1 SGDLS, CDR2 YYNGEE.

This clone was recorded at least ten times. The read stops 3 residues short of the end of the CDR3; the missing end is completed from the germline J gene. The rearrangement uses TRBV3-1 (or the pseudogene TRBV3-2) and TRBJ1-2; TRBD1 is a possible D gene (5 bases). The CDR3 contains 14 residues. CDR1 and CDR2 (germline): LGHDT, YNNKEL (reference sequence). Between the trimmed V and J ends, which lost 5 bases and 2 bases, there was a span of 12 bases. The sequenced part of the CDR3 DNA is TGTGCCAGCAGCTCGCGGGGCATAAACTATGGC. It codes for CASSSRGINYG. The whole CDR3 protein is CASSSRGINYGYTF.

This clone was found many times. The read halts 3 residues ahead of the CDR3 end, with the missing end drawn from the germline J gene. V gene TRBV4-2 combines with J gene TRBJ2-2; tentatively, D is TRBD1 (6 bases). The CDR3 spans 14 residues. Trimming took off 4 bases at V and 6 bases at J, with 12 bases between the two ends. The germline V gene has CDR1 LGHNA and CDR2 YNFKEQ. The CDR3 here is CASSLNREPGELFF. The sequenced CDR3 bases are TGTGCCAGCAGCCTTAACAGGGAGCCCGGGGAG.

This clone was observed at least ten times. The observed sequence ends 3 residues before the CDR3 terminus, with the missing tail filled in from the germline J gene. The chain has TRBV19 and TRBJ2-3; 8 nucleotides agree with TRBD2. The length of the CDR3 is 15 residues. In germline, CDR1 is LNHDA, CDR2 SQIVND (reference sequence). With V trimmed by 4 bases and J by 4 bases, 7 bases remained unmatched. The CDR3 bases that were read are TGTGCCAGTAGTAGGGCTGGACTAGCAGCAGATACG. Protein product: CASSRAGLAADT. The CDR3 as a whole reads CASSRAGLAADTQYF.

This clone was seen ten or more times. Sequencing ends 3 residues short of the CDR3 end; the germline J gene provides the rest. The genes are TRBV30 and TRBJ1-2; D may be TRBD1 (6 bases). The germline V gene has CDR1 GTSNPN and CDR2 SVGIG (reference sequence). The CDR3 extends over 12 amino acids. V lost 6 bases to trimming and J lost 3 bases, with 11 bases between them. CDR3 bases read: TGTGCCTGCGGGGGGGCCTACTATGGC. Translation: CACGGAYYG. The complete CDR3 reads CACGGAYYGYTF.

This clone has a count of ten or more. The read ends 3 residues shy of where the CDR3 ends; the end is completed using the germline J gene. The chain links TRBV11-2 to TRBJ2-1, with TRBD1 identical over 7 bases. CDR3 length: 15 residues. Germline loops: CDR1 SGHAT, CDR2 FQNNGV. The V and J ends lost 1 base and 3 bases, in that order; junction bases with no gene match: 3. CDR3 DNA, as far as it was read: TGTGCCAGCAGCTTAGGACAGGGCAACTACAATGAG. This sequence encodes CASSLGQGNYNE. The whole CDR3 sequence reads CASSLGQGNYNEQFF.

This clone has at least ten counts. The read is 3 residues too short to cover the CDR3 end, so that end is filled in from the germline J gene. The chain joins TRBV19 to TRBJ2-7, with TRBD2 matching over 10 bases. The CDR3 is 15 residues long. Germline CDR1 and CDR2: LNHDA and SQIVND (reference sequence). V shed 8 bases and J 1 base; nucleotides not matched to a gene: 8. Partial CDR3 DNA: TGTGCCAGTTCTTCTCGGACTAGCGGATCCTACGAG. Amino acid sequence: CASSSRTSGSYE. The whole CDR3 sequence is CASSSRTSGSYEQYF.

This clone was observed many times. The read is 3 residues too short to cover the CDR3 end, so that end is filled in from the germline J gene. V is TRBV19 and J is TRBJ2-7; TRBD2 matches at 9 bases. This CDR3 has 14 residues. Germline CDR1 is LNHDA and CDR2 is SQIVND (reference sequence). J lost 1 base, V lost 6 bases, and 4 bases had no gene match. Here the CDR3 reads CASSLAGASYEQYF. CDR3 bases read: TGTGCCAGTAGCTTAGCGGGGGCATCCTACGAG. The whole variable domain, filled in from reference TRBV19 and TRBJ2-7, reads DGGITQSPKYLFRKEGQNVTLSCEQNLNHDAMYWYRQDPGQGLRLIYYSQIVNDFQKGDIAEGYSVSREKKESFPLTVTSAQKNPTAFYLCASSLAGASYEQYFGPGTRLTVT.

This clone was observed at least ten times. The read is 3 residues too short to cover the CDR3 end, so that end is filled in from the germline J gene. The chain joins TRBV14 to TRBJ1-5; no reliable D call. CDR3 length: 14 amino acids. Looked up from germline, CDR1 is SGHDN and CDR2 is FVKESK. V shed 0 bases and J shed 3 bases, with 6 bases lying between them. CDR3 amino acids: CASSQEQNNQPQHF. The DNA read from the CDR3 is TGTGCCAGCAGCCAAGAACAGAACAATCAGCCC.

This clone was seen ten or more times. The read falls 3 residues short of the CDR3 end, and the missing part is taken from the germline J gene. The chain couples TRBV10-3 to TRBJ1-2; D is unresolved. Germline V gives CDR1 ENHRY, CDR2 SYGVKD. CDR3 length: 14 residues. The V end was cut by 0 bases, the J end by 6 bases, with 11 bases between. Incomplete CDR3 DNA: TGTGCCATCAGTGAGTCAACAGCTTGGAATGGC. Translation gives CAISESTAWNG. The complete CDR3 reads CAISESTAWNGYTF.

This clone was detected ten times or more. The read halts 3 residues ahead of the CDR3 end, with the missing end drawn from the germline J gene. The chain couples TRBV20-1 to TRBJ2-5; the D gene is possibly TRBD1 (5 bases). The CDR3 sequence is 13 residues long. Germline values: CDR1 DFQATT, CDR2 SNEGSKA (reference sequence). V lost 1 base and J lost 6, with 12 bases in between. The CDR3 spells CSARVGVGKTQYF. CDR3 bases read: TGCAGTGCTAGAGTAGGGGTCGGAAAGACC.

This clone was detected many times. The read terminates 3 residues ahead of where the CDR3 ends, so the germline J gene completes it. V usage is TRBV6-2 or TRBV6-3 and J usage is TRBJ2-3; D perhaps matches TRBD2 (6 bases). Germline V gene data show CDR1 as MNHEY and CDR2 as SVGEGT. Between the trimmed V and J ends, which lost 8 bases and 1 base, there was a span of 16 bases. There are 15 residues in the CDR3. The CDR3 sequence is CASGPGGVRTDTQYF. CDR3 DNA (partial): TGTGCCAGCGGCCCTGGCGGGGTCCGCACAGATACG.

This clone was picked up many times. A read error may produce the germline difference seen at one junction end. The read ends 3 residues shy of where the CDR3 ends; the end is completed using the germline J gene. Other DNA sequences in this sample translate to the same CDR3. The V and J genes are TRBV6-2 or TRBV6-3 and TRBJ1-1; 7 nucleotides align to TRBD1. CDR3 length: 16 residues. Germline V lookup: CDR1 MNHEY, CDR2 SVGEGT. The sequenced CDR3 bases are TGTGCCAGCGAGACAGGGCGCTTTCCCATGAACACTGAG. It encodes CASETGRFPMNTE. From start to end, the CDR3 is CASETGRFPMNTEAFF.

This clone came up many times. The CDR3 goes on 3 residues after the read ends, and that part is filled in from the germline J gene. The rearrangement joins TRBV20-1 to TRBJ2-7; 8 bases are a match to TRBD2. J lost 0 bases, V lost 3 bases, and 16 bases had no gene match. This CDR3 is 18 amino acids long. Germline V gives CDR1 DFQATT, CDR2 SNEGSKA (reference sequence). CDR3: CSARTTTPTSGSSYEQYF. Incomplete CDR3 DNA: TGCAGTGCTAGGACCACTACCCCCACTAGCGGAAGCTCCTACGAG.

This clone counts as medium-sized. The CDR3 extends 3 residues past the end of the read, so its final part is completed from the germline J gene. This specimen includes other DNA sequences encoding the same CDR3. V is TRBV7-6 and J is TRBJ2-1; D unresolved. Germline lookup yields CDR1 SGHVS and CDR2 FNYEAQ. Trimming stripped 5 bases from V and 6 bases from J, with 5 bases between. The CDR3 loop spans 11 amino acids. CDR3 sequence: CASSLGNEQFF. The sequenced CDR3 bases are TGTGCCAGCAGCCTCGGCAATGAG.

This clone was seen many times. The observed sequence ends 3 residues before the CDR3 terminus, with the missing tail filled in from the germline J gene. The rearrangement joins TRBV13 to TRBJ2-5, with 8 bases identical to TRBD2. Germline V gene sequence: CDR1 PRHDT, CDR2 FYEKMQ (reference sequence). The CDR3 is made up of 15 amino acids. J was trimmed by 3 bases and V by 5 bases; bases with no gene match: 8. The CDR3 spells CASSPGLGAEETQYF. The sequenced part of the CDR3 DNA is TGTGCCAGCAGCCCGGGACTAGGCGCCGAAGAGACC.

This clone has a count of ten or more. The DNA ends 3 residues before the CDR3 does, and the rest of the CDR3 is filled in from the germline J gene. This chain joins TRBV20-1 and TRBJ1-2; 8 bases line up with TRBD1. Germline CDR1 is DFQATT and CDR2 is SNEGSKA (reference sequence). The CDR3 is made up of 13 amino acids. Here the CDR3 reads CSASGQGWVGYTF. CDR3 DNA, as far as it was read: TGCAGTGCTAGCGGACAGGGATGGGTAGGC.

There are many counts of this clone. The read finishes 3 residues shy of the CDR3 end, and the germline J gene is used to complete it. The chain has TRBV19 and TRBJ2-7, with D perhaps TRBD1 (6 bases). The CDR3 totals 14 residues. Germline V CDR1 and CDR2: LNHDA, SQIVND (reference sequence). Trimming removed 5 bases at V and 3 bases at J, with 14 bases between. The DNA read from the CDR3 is TGTGCCAGTAGTCCCTTCGGACAGAACTACGAG. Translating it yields CASSPFGQNYE. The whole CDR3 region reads CASSPFGQNYEQYF.

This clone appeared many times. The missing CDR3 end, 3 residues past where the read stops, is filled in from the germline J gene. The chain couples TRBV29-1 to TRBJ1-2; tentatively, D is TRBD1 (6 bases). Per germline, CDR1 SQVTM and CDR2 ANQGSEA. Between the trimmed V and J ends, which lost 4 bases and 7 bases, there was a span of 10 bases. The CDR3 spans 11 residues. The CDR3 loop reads CSVAGTSGYTF. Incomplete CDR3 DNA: TGCAGCGTTGCCGGGACAAGTGGC.

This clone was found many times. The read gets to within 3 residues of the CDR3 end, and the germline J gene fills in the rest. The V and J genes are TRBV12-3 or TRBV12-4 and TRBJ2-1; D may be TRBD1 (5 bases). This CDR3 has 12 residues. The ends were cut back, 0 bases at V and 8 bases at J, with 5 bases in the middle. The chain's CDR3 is CASSLAGDEQFF. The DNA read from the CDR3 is TGTGCCAGCAGTTTAGCAGGGGATGAG.

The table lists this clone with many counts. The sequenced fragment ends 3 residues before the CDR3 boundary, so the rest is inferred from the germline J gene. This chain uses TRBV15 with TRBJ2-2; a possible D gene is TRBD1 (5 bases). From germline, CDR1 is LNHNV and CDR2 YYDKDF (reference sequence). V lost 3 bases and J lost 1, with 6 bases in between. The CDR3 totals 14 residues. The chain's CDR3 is CATSRDKNTGELFF. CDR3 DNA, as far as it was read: TGTGCCACCAGCAGGGACAAGAACACCGGGGAG. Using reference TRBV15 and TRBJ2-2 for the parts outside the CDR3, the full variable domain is DAMVIQNPRYQVTQFGKPVTLSCSQTLNHNVMYWYQQKSSQAPKLLFHYYDKDFNNEADTPDNFQSRRPNTSFCFLDIRSPGLGDTAMYLCATSRDKNTGELFFGEGSRLTVL.

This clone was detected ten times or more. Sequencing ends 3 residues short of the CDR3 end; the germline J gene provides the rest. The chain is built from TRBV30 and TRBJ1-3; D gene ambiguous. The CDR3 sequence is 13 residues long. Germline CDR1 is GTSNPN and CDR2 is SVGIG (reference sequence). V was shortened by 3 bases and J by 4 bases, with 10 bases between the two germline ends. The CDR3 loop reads CAWRMAGGNTIYF. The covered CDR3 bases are TGTGCCTGGAGGATGGCGGGGGGAAACACC.